A single sample gave rise to the 20 T cell receptor beta chains below, sequenced in a study of cytomegalovirus exposure and HLA in healthy donors. A multiplex PCR was run with 60 Vbeta primers and 13 Jbeta primers. Libraries were prepared by immunoSEQ multiplex PCR; TCRdb keeps only in-frame clonotypes and omits some of them. This sample has some 150,000 clones, with over 80% found just once. Specimen: PBMCs. The receptors here all came from a woman under 30 in good health and CMV-seronegative.

The J gene is TRBJ1-3, the V gene TRBV7-9; no clear D gene. Germline CDR1 SEHNR, CDR2 FQNEAQ (reference sequence). The CDR3 has 15 amino acids. The ends were cut back, 3 bases at V and 2 bases at J, with 11 bases in the middle. The CDR3: CASSFIRNPGNTIYF. As DNA, the CDR3 is TGTGCCAGCAGCTTCATCAGGAATCCTGGAAACACCATATATTTT. Looking up the rest from reference TRBV7-9 and TRBJ1-3 gives the full variable domain: DTGVSQNPRHKITKRGQNVTFRCDPISEHNRLYWYRQTLGQGPEFLTYFQNEAQLEKSRLLSDRFSAERPKGSFSTLEIQRTEQGDSAMYLCASSFIRNPGNTIYFGEGSWLTVV.

This chain links TRBV4-1 with TRBJ1-2, with 8 bases fitting TRBD1. Germline-derived CDR1 and CDR2 are MGHRA and YSYEKL. This CDR3 spans 14 amino acids. Trimming cost V 6 bases and J 2 bases; bases outside gene matches: 5. Here the CDR3 DNA reads TGCGCCAGCAGGCGGACAGGGATAAACTATGGCTACACCTTC. Translated, it gives CASRRTGINYGYTF.

The chain has TRBV5-1 and TRBJ2-1, with 11 bases lining up with TRBD2. Germline V lookup: CDR1 SGHRS, CDR2 YFSETQ. The CDR3 consists of 15 residues. Trimming cost V 4 bases and J 9 bases; bases outside gene matches: 9. The CDR3 protein is CASSLSGGASAEQFF. CDR3 sequence (DNA): TGCGCCAGCAGCCTTAGCGGGGGGGCCTCGGCTGAGCAGTTCTTC.

This chain uses TRBV5-1 with TRBJ2-7; TRBD1 aligns across 8 bases. CDR1 and CDR2 (germline): SGHRS, YFSETQ. This CDR3 has 16 amino acids. Trimming cost V 2 bases and J 3 bases; bases outside gene matches: 10. The CDR3 spells CASSFGQGRRGYEQYF. Here the CDR3 DNA reads TGCGCCAGCAGCTTCGGACAGGGTAGGAGAGGCTACGAGCAGTACTTC.

The table lists this clone with a count of one. V usage is TRBV6-5 and J usage is TRBJ1-1; weak D call: TRBD1 (6 bases). Trimming took 6 bases from V and 0 from J, leaving 8 bases between them. The CDR3 contains 13 residues. Germline V lookup: CDR1 MNHEY, CDR2 SVGAGI. The CDR3 region is CASSWTVNTEAFF. CDR3 in DNA: TGTGCCAGCAGCTGGACAGTGAACACTGAAGCTTTCTTT.

The chain has TRBV30 and TRBJ1-1; possible D gene TRBD1, 5 bases. The CDR3 has 14 amino acids. Trimming cost V 2 bases and J 0 bases, with 10 bases left between them. The V gene's germline CDR1 is GTSNPN and CDR2 SVGIG (reference sequence). The CDR3 bases are TGTGCCTGGAGTATAGGACACTTGAACACTGAAGCTTTCTTT. This encodes CAWSIGHLNTEAFF.

This clone occurred a few times. The chain uses TRBV7-9 and TRBJ2-7, with 10 bases fitting TRBD2. The V gene's germline CDR1 is SEHNR and CDR2 FQNEAQ (reference sequence). CDR3 length: 14 residues. The junction had 4 bases not matched to a gene; V was cut back by 3 bases and J by 5 bases. The CDR3 spells CASSFPSGGNEQYF. The CDR3 DNA follows: TGTGCCAGCAGCTTCCCTAGCGGGGGAAACGAGCAGTACTTC.

The chain joins TRBV29-1 to TRBJ1-2; 7 bases align to TRBD1. This CDR3 is built from 14 residues. Trimming cost V 2 bases and J 0 bases; bases outside gene matches: 3. Looked up from germline, CDR1 is SQVTM and CDR2 is ANQGSEA. The CDR3 sequence: CSVERTGSNYGYTF. CDR3 coding DNA: TGCAGCGTTGAAAGGACAGGCTCTAACTATGGCTACACCTTC.

The V gene is TRBV9, the J gene TRBJ2-4; possibly TRBD2 for D (7 bases). Trimming stripped 0 bases from V and 8 bases from J, with 15 bases between. This CDR3 has 15 amino acids. The germline V gene has CDR1 SGDLS and CDR2 YYNGEE. The CDR3: CASSVEVGRGDIQYF. The CDR3 DNA follows: TGTGCCAGCAGCGTAGAGGTGGGGAGGGGGGACATTCAGTACTTC. The full variable domain, in which reference TRBV9 and TRBJ2-4 provide the parts outside the CDR3, is DSGVTQTPKHLITATGQRVTLRCSPRSGDLSVYWYQQSLDQGLQFLIQYYNGEERAKGNILERFSAQQFPDLHSELNLSSLELGDSALYFCASSVEVGRGDIQYFGAGTRLSVL.

This clone occurred once. The chain recombines TRBV28 with TRBJ2-1; TRBD2 might be the D (6 bases). The V end lost 8 bases, the J end lost 2 bases, and 13 bases lay between the germline ends. The length of the CDR3 is 14 residues. Germline V lookup: CDR1 MDHEN, CDR2 SYDVKM. CDR3 in amino acids: CASVDGGPYNEQFF. CDR3 DNA sequence: TGTGCCAGCGTAGACGGGGGACCCTACAATGAGCAGTTCTTC.

The chain links TRBV19 to TRBJ2-1, with 10 bases lining up with TRBD1. The CDR3 has 16 amino acids. V trimming: 6 bases; J trimming: 5 bases; junction bases outside the gene matches: 10. Germline V gene lookup returns CDR1 LNHDA and CDR2 SQIVND (reference sequence). This chain's CDR3 is CASSPTDRGQNNEQFF. CDR3 sequence (DNA): TGTGCCAGTAGCCCCACAGACAGGGGGCAGAACAATGAGCAGTTCTTC.

The V call is TRBV29-1, the J call TRBJ1-2; 10 positions agree with TRBD1. V shed 4 bases and J 7 bases; nucleotides not matched to a gene: 9. Germline V gene sequence: CDR1 SQVTM, CDR2 ANQGSEA. This CDR3 is built from 14 residues. The CDR3 nucleotides are TGCAGCGTTGGTACCCCGGGACAGGGGTCTGGCTACACCTTC. Encoded protein: CSVGTPGQGSGYTF.

Concerning this clone itself: Compared with germline, one end of the junction differs, possibly owing to a read error. The J gene is TRBJ2-1, the V gene TRBV15; D possibly corresponds to TRBD1 (5 bases). This CDR3 region has 15 residues. Germline CDR1 LNHNV, CDR2 YYDKDF (reference sequence). CDR3 nucleotides: TGTGCCCCGAACCGCAGGGTCGGCTCCTATAATGAGCAGTTCTTC. This sequence encodes CAPNRRVGSYNEQFF.

The V and J genes are TRBV7-9 and TRBJ2-7; a possible D gene is TRBD1 (6 bases). Trimming pared 5 bases from V and 0 bases from J, leaving 17 bases between. Per the germline V gene, CDR1 is SEHNR and CDR2 is FQNEAQ (reference sequence). The CDR3 length is 16 residues. This chain's CDR3 is CASSQDQGRGSYEQYF. The CDR3 coding sequence is TGTGCCAGCAGCCAAGACCAGGGGAGAGGCTCCTACGAGCAGTACTTC.

Details on this clone: The sample carries other DNA sequences with the same CDR3. The chain links TRBV7-9 to TRBJ1-1, with 9 bases fitting TRBD1. The CDR3 extends over 14 amino acids. Germline V lookup: CDR1 SEHNR, CDR2 FQNEAQ (reference sequence). V lost 5 bases, J lost 2 bases, and 3 bases stayed unmatched. In DNA form, the CDR3 reads TGTGCCAGCAGCCTAACAGGGGGCAACACTGAAGCTTTCTTT. Its protein product is CASSLTGGNTEAFF.

The V call is TRBV10-3, the J call TRBJ1-6, with unresolved D. Trimming removed 0 bases at V and 10 bases at J, with 13 bases between. CDR1 ENHRY and CDR2 SYGVKD come from the germline V gene. The CDR3 covers 15 residues. The CDR3 reads CAISESAPTGSPLHF. CDR3 bases: TGTGCCATCAGTGAGTCGGCGCCGACCGGGTCACCCCTCCACTTT.

The chain couples TRBV5-1 to TRBJ2-1; no definite D call. CDR3 size: 14 residues. Germline CDR1 is SGHRS and CDR2 is YFSETQ. Trimming cost V 7 bases and J 0 bases, with 11 bases left between them. CDR3 loop: CASGRLSSYNEQFF. DNA of the CDR3: TGCGCCAGCGGTAGACTGAGCTCCTACAATGAGCAGTTCTTC.

The chain carries TRBV19 and TRBJ1-1; TRBD1 might be the D (5 bases). Germline CDR1 reads LNHDA; CDR2 reads SQIVND (reference sequence). V lost 9 bases and J lost 3, with 14 bases in between. The CDR3 is 13 amino acids. CDR3 loop: CASSRRGYTEAFF. In DNA, the CDR3 is TGTGCCAGCTCCCGACGGGGGTACACTGAAGCTTTCTTT.

The chain recombines TRBV9 with TRBJ1-2, with TRBD1 matching 7 bases. The CDR3 sequence is 15 residues long. V lost 0 bases, J lost 0 bases, and 2 bases stayed unmatched. CDR1 and CDR2 from the germline V gene are SGDLS and YYNGEE. The CDR3 coding sequence is TGTGCCAGCAGCGTAGGAGGGGGCTCTAACTATGGCTACACCTTC. It specifies CASSVGGGSNYGYTF.

This clone appeared a few times. The J gene is TRBJ2-5, the V gene TRBV27, with D maybe TRBD2 (5 bases). The J call may be incorrect, as the DNA end agrees better with TRBJ2-7. CDR1 is MNHEY and CDR2 is SMNVEV in the germline V gene (reference sequence). The CDR3 extends over 12 amino acids. The CDR3: CAYQRLIYEQYF. The CDR3 bases are TGTGCCTACCAGCGGTTAATCTACGAGCAGTACTTC.